This T cell receptor (beta chain) was recovered during a study of OX40 agonist ivuxolimab in advanced cancers. CDR3 length: 12 amino acids. The V end lost 6 bases, the J end lost 4 bases, and 8 bases lay between the germline ends. Germline CDR1 reads MRHNA; CDR2 reads SNTAGT. Libraries were prepared by immunoSEQ multiplex PCR; TCRdb keeps only in-frame clonotypes and omits some of them. Among about 24,000 clones, roughly 89% were seen once, and the ten largest hold 15% to 20%. The sample was CD4+ or CD8+ T cells sorted from blood, taken in a trial of the OX40 agonist ivuxolimab. The chain has TRBV6-4 and TRBJ2-3; no reliable D call. The clonotype was recovered from an adult with an advanced solid tumor such as melanoma, head and neck, liver or kidney cancer. The CDR3 protein is CASSLVPDTQYF. CDR3 DNA sequence: TGTGCCAGCAGCTTAGTCCCAGATACGCAGTATTTT.